This TCR beta chain was observed in a study of T-cell reconstitution after alpha-beta-depleted transplantation in children. Broader study findings: Newly produced T cells mostly provided counts and TCRbeta diversity after one year, as hyperexpanded clones declined. Reportedly, roughly two months post-transplant, alpha-beta T cells arose from several hundred expanded graft clones.

As to this clonotype: Its target is unknown.

Trimming at V came to 6 bases and at J to 6 bases, leaving 9 bases not matched to a gene. CDR3 length: 15 amino acids. Germline values: CDR1 LGHNA, CDR2 YSLEER. Unique molecular identifiers were used in preparing the TCRbeta library. From the PCR reads, TCRdb called clonotypes with MiXCR, one entry per CDR3 protein. The profile shows almost 500,000 distinct CDR3 sequences, roughly a tenth of them singletons. The clonotype was recovered from a child younger than 10 with inherited bone marrow failure, due to receive a stem cell transplant. The sample in question was PBMCs, obtained before TCRalphabeta/CD19-depleted stem cell transplant. The chain joins TRBV4-3 to TRBJ1-1, with 11 bases lining up with TRBD1. The CDR3 loop is CASRPGTGGSSEAFF. CDR3 nucleotides: TGCGCCAGCAGACCCGGGACAGGGGGGAGTTCTGAAGCTTTCTTT.